What follows describes a single T cell receptor beta chain. The sample is drawn from a study of cytomegalovirus exposure and HLA in healthy donors. The PCR used 60 Vbeta and 13 Jbeta primers. Under the authors' procedure: Later, an analysis found around 80 million unique TCR beta chains, and 8.5 million to 14 million of these were shared. Measured with immunoSEQ multiplex PCR; TCRdb has only the in-frame clones, and not every one. V, J and clone size are those of that table, while D and trimming were read from the DNA. The sample records fewer than 200,000 clones, just over 70% being singletons. Nominally healthy donors were sampled, though unrecorded immune exposures were likely. The CDR3 runs 16 residues. CDR1 is LNHNV, CDR2 YYDKDF, per germline (reference sequence). With 1 base clipped from V and 0 bases from J, the junction kept 5 bases outside the gene matches.

The receptor's source is a human donor in good health. The chain links TRBV15 to TRBJ1-2, with 7 bases matching TRBD1. Sequencing was carried out using PBMCs. The CDR3 reads CATSRGGTVTNYGYTF. CDR3 nucleotide sequence: TGTGCCACCAGCAGAGGGGGGACAGTCACTAACTATGGCTACACCTTC.